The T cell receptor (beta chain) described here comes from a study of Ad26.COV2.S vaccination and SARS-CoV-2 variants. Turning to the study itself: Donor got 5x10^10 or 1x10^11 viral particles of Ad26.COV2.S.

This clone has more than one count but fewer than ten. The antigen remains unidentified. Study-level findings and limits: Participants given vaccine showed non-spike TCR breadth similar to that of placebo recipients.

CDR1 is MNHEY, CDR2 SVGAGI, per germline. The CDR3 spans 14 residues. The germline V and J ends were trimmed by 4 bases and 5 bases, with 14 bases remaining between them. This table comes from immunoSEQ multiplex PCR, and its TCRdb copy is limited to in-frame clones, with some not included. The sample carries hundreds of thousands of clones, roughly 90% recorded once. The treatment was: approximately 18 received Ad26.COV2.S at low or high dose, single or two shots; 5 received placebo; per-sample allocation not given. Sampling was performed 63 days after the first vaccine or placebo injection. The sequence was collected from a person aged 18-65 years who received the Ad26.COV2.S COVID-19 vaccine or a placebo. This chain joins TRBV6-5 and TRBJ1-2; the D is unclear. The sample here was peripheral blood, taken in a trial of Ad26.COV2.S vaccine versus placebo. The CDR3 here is CASSSTNLGYGYTF. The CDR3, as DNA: TGTGCCAGCAGTTCGACAAACCTGGGGTATGGCTACACCTTC.